One sample yielded the 20 T cell receptor beta chains listed below, sequenced in a study of cytomegalovirus exposure and HLA in healthy donors. The PCR used 60 Vbeta and 13 Jbeta primers. Method: immunoSEQ multiplex PCR; TCRdb's copy keeps in-frame clones and lacks some. Of some 130,000 clones in the sample, about 70% were seen once. The sample was PBMCs. The receptors derive from a man aged 35 to 55 in good health and CMV-seronegative.

This clone appeared once. The chain recombines TRBV7-3 with TRBJ1-1, with TRBD1 matching 12 bases. This CDR3 is 18 amino acids long. CDR1 SGHTA and CDR2 FQGTGA come from the germline V gene. J gave up 1 base and V 3 bases, and 9 bases lay outside the gene matches. CDR3 in amino acids: CASSFNGGTGGGNTEAFF. The CDR3, as DNA: TGTGCCAGCAGCTTCAATGGCGGGACAGGGGGCGGGAACACTGAAGCTTTCTTT.

The rearrangement links TRBV21-1 to TRBJ2-7; the DNA was not used to check the table's D call, TRBD2. TRBV21-1 is a pseudogene segment. The CDR3 is 14 residues long. CDR3 region: CASSCHGNSREQYF. CDR3 in DNA: TGTGCCAGCAGCTGCCACGGGAATTCGAGGGAGCAGTACTTC.

The chain carries TRBV27 and TRBJ2-6; D gene ambiguous. Trimming pared 5 bases from V and 0 bases from J, leaving 11 bases between. In germline, CDR1 is MNHEY, CDR2 SMNVEV (reference sequence). There are 16 residues in the CDR3. CDR3 nucleotide sequence: TGTGCCAGCAGTCCAACAATGCCCTCTGGGGCCAACGTCCTGACTTTC. It yields the protein CASSPTMPSGANVLTF.

This clone was seen only a few times. This sequence joins TRBV29-1 and TRBJ2-1; 7 bases line up with TRBD1. Germline CDR1 reads SQVTM; CDR2 reads ANQGSEA. This CDR3 comprises 13 residues. V shed 7 bases and J 14 bases; nucleotides not matched to a gene: 17. CDR3 bases: TGCAGCGGCGGACGGTCCGGCGTAGGGGGCGAGTTCTTC. Its translation is CSGGRSGVGGEFF.

The CDR3 sequence: CAISRELHEQFF. CDR3 nucleotide sequence: TGTGCCATCAGTAGAGAGTTGCATGAGCAGTTCTTC. This chain connects TRBV10-3 to TRBJ2-1; D remains unclear. CDR3 length: 12 residues. Germline V CDR1 and CDR2: ENHRY, SYGVKD. Trimming stripped 5 bases from V and 8 bases from J, with 10 bases between.

The rearrangement joins TRBV7-7 to TRBJ2-7; the match to TRBD1 covers 10 bases. V trimming: 4 bases; J trimming: 0 bases; junction bases outside the gene matches: 3. CDR3 size: 15 residues. Germline V gene data show CDR1 as SSHAT and CDR2 as FNYEAQ (reference sequence). The CDR3 bases are TGTGCCAGCAGCTCAGGGACAGGGGTCTCCTACGAGCAGTACTTC. Protein sequence: CASSSGTGVSYEQYF.

This clone occurred a few times. The chain combines TRBV5-1 with TRBJ1-3; D gene unclear. V lost 0 bases and J 0 bases, leaving 4 bases between the germline ends. CDR1 and CDR2 (germline): SGHRS, YFSETQ. This CDR3 spans 14 amino acids. In DNA, the CDR3 is TGCGCCAGCAGCTTGGACAGCTCTGGAAACACCATATATTTT. Protein product: CASSLDSSGNTIYF.

The chain employs TRBV5-1 and TRBJ2-1; weak D call: TRBD1 (8 bases). Germline V gene sequence: CDR1 SGHRS, CDR2 YFSETQ. The CDR3 spans 14 residues. V lost 5 bases to trimming and J lost 9 bases, with 18 bases between them. CDR3 in amino acids: CASRPGQGGGEQFF. CDR3 coding DNA: TGCGCCAGCAGACCAGGACAGGGCGGGGGTGAGCAGTTCTTC.

V gene TRBV19 combines with J gene TRBJ2-7, with D possibly matching TRBD1 (5 bases). Deletions cut 4 bases from V and 6 bases from J, with 7 bases between. CDR1 LNHDA and CDR2 SQIVND come from the germline V gene (reference sequence). The CDR3 is 11 amino acids. The CDR3 reads CASSNGAEQYF. CDR3 sequence (DNA): TGTGCCAGTAGTAATGGGGCCGAGCAGTACTTC. Full variable domain (missing parts from reference TRBV19 and TRBJ2-7): DGGITQSPKYLFRKEGQNVTLSCEQNLNHDAMYWYRQDPGQGLRLIYYSQIVNDFQKGDIAEGYSVSREKKESFPLTVTSAQKNPTAFYLCASSNGAEQYFGPGTRLTVT.

This rearrangement joins TRBV6-1 to TRBJ1-6; D may be TRBD1 (5 bases). The germline V and J ends were trimmed by 1 base and 13 bases, with 20 bases remaining between them. The CDR3 has 16 residues. In germline, CDR1 is MNHNS, CDR2 SASEGT. CDR3 loop: CASSEVPDGGYWPLHF. Here the CDR3 DNA reads TGTGCCAGCAGTGAAGTCCCGGACGGGGGTTATTGGCCCCTCCACTTT.

This clone came up a few times. This sequence joins TRBV5-1 and TRBJ1-1, with 7 bases identical to TRBD1. Germline CDR1 is SGHRS and CDR2 is YFSETQ. V was pared by 0 bases and J by 4 bases, with 12 bases of the junction left unmatched. This CDR3 region has 17 residues. The CDR3 nucleotides are TGCGCCAGCAGCTTGGCGACAGGGAGAATCGAGGGCACTGAAGCTTTCTTT. Protein sequence: CASSLATGRIEGTEAFF. Combining the CDR3 with reference TRBV5-1 and TRBJ1-1 gives the whole variable domain KAGVTQTPRYLIKTRGQQVTLSCSPISGHRSVSWYQQTPGQGLQFLFEYFSETQRNKGNFPGRFSGRQFSNSRSEMNVSTLELGDSALYLCASSLATGRIEGTEAFFGQGTRLTVV.

This rearrangement joins TRBV10-3 to TRBJ2-7; 7 bases line up with TRBD1. The CDR3 runs to 13 residues. The ends lost 10 bases at V and 2 bases at J; junction bases unmatched: 8. The V gene's germline CDR1 is ENHRY and CDR2 SYGVKD. CDR3 nucleotides: TGTGCCAGCCGGGACAGACATACCTACGAGCAGTACTTC. Translating gives CASRDRHTYEQYF.

The chain employs TRBV5-5 and TRBJ2-7; tentatively, D is TRBD2 (6 bases). V was clipped by 3 bases and J by 7 bases, with 26 bases between them. The CDR3 sequence is 17 residues long. The germline V gene has CDR1 SGHKS and CDR2 YYEKEE (reference sequence). In nucleotides, the CDR3 is TGTGCCAGCAGCTCCGGATTCGGGGCGCCCGTCGCGGGGGAGCAGTACTTC. As protein: CASSSGFGAPVAGEQYF.

The chain is built from TRBV11-2 and TRBJ1-1; tentatively, D is TRBD1 (5 bases). Germline V gene data show CDR1 as SGHAT and CDR2 as FQNNGV. The CDR3 is 12 residues long. V lost 1 base, J lost 7 bases, and 7 bases lay in between. The CDR3 is CASSLGQSEAFF. The CDR3 nucleotides are TGTGCCAGCAGCTTAGGACAGAGTGAAGCTTTCTTT.

The chain uses TRBV7-8 and TRBJ1-5, with 8 bases identical to TRBD1. The CDR3 consists of 14 residues. J was trimmed by 7 bases and V by 8 bases; bases with no gene match: 10. Per germline, CDR1 SGHVS and CDR2 FQNEAQ. Here the CDR3 DNA reads TGTGCCAGCGGTCTAGGACAGGGCGACCAGCCCCAGCATTTT. Its protein product is CASGLGQGDQPQHF.

This chain links TRBV7-2 with TRBJ2-7; D is possibly TRBD1 (5 bases). V was cut by 3 bases and J by 6 bases, with 9 bases left in between. Per germline, CDR1 SGHTA and CDR2 FQGNSA. The CDR3 is made up of 12 amino acids. CDR3 sequence: CASSFPRGEQYF. The CDR3 DNA follows: TGTGCCAGCAGCTTTCCTAGGGGCGAGCAGTACTTC.

This chain links TRBV19 with TRBJ1-2; tentative D call: TRBD1 (5 bases). This CDR3 region has 14 residues. CDR1 and CDR2 from the germline V gene are LNHDA and SQIVND (reference sequence). The V end lost 6 bases, the J end lost 8 bases, and 19 bases lay between the germline ends. For the CDR3, the DNA is TGTGCCAGTAGCACCCAGCCAGGGTTCGGCGGCTACACCTTC. Translating gives CASSTQPGFGGYTF.

The chain joins TRBV9 to TRBJ1-3; D possibly corresponds to TRBD1 (6 bases). Germline V gene sequence: CDR1 SGDLS, CDR2 YYNGEE. The V end lost 4 bases, the J end lost 7 bases, and 15 bases lay between the germline ends. The CDR3 loop spans 14 amino acids. CDR3 DNA sequence: TGTGCCAGCAGCTCACCGGACAGTGGGAACACCATATATTTT. This gives the protein CASSSPDSGNTIYF.

The chain couples TRBV7-9 to TRBJ2-3, with TRBD1 as a possible D gene (5 bases). The germline gives CDR1 SEHNR, CDR2 FQNEAQ (reference sequence). Trimming shortened V by 5 bases and J by 8 bases, and 11 bases separated the two germline ends. There are 12 residues in the CDR3. CDR3 sequence reads: CASSGSRGTQYF. CDR3 DNA: TGTGCCAGCAGCGGGTCTAGGGGTACGCAGTATTTT.

V is TRBV7-9 and J is TRBJ1-2; 8 bases match TRBD1. After removal of 3 bases from V and 6 bases from J, the junction contained 3 bases not matched to a gene. Germline values: CDR1 SEHNR, CDR2 FQNEAQ (reference sequence). There are 13 residues in the CDR3. The CDR3 sequence: CASSLMTGDGYTF. CDR3 coding DNA: TGTGCCAGCAGCTTGATGACAGGGGATGGCTACACCTTC.